The rows below give T cell receptor beta chains drawn from one sample of a study of blood T cell repertoires in COVID-19. Method: immunoSEQ multiplex PCR; TCRdb's copy keeps in-frame clones and lacks some. The data show just over 250,000 clones, roughly 86% seen once. The sequenced sample consisted of peripheral blood. The receptors here all came from a woman aged 50 to 60 with acute or convalescent COVID-19. Both conserved end residues are part of each CDR3. A D gene is named only where the DNA matches it firmly. Clone size is stated in some rows and not others, as once, few, many or a class when expanded.

>TRBV5-3|.|.|TRBJ2-2
CARSLGQELFF
TGTGCCAGAAGCTTGGGGCAGGAGCTGTTTTTT
>TRBV7-2|once|TRBD2|TRBJ2-2
CASSRGPSGSLDGELFF
TGTGCCAGCAGCAGGGGGCCTAGCGGGAGTCTCGACGGGGAGCTGTTTTTT
>TRBV6-5|once|TRBD2|TRBJ2-7
CASSTSGGLTYEQYF
TGTGCCAGCAGCACTAGCGGGGGCCTTACCTACGAGCAGTACTTC
>TRBV28|.|.|TRBJ2-7
CASSSGHSTYEQYF
TGTGCCAGCAGTTCCGGACACAGTACCTACGAGCAGTACTTC
>TRBV6-2/TRBV6-3|.|TRBD1|TRBJ1-3
CASSYGTVSGNTIYF
TGTGCCAGCAGCTATGGGACAGTCTCTGGAAACACCATATATTTT
>TRBV14|.|.|TRBJ2-4
CASSHLAKNIQYF
TGTGCCAGCAGCCACCTTGCCAAAAACATTCAGTACTTC
>TRBV6-6|.|TRBD1|TRBJ1-1
CASSRTGVEAFF
TGTGCCAGCAGCAGGACAGGGGTTGAAGCTTTCTTT
>TRBV29-1|once|.|TRBJ2-7
CSVLLSSYEQYF
TGCAGCGTCCTCCTAAGCTCCTACGAGCAGTACTTC
>TRBV9|.|.|TRBJ2-2
CASSVVDFTGELFF
TGTGCCAGCAGCGTAGTAGATTTCACCGGGGAGCTGTTTTTT
>TRBV5-1|.|.|TRBJ1-4
CASSLDQGYEKLFF
TGCGCCAGCAGCTTGGACCAGGGGTATGAAAAACTGTTTTTT
>TRBV7-3|.|TRBD2|TRBJ2-6
CASSLLAGGPGANVLTF
TGTGCCAGCAGCTTACTAGCGGGAGGGCCTGGGGCCAACGTCCTGACTTTC
>TRBV5-6|.|.|TRBJ1-1
CASSRGLQNTEAFF
TGTGCCAGCAGCCGGGGACTGCAGAACACTGAAGCTTTCTTT
>TRBV7-2|.|TRBD2|TRBJ2-3
CASSLSLAGTDTQYF
TGTGCCAGCAGCTTGAGTCTAGCGGGCACAGATACGCAGTATTTT
>TRBV28|.|.|TRBJ2-7
CASSPRDPFGEQYF
TGTGCCAGCAGCCCGAGGGATCCCTTTGGCGAGCAGTACTTC
>TRBV15|.|.|TRBJ1-1
CATSSGGVRTEAFF
TGTGCCACCAGCAGCGGGGGGGTACGAACTGAAGCTTTCTTT
>TRBV5-6|.|TRBD2|TRBJ2-7
CASSLSPGLAAYEQYF
TGTGCCAGCAGCTTGAGCCCGGGACTAGCGGCCTACGAGCAGTACTTC
>TRBV13|.|TRBD1|TRBJ2-1
CASSLRDRAYNEQFF
TGTGCCAGCAGCCTCCGGGACAGGGCCTACAATGAGCAGTTCTTC
>TRBV19|few|TRBD1|TRBJ2-7
CASSPRDRGTYEQYF
TGTGCCAGTAGTCCCCGGGACAGGGGGACCTACGAGCAGTACTTC
>TRBV10-3|.|.|TRBJ2-3
CAISETLMNSGSTDTQYF
TGTGCCATCAGTGAGACACTAATGAATAGCGGATCCACAGATACGCAGTATTTT
>TRBV14|.|.|TRBJ1-6
CASSHPSTGSNNSPLHF
TGTGCCAGCAGCCACCCATCTACCGGGAGTAATAATTCACCCCTCCACTTT
>TRBV4-2|.|TRBD2|TRBJ2-1
CASSQQTSGKVYNEQFF
TGTGCCAGCAGCCAGCAGACTAGCGGGAAGGTCTACAATGAGCAGTTCTTC
>TRBV28|once|.|TRBJ1-4
CASRRGYREKLFF
TGTGCCAGCCGGCGGGGGTACCGGGAAAAACTGTTTTTT
>TRBV28|.|.|TRBJ1-3
CASRGRQAADSGNTIYF
TGTGCCAGCAGGGGCAGACAGGCCGCGGACTCTGGAAACACCATATATTTT